Here is one TCR beta chain with its context. This sample was taken from a study of blood T cell repertoires in COVID-19. Looking at the study overall: Collection of acute and convalescent COVID-19 samples took place in the United States, Italy and Spain. T cells, B-cell-depleted T cells, or PBMCs provided the cDNA or gDNA that served as material.

In the authors' methods: Reference gene primer amplification gave nucleated cell count estimates. Produced via immunoSEQ multiplex PCR; TCRdb's table is partial and in-frame only. V, J and clone size are those of that table, while D and trimming were read from the DNA. Altogether 200,000 to 250,000 clones are present, approximately 85% being singletons, with the ten largest covering about 5.1%. It was during active infection that Seattle patients were enrolled and then longitudinally followed. The V and J ends lost 2 bases and 5 bases respectively, with 9 bases between them. This CDR3 is built from 13 residues. The germline CDR1 and CDR2 sequences are LNHDA and SQIVND (reference sequence).

The receptor was isolated from a man aged 50 to 59 with COVID-19, enrolled during active disease. Sequenced input: peripheral blood. V gene TRBV19 combines with J gene TRBJ1-2, with D possibly being TRBD1 (5 bases). DNA of the CDR3: TGTGCCAGTAGTATACAAGACAGATATGGCTACACCTTC. As protein: CASSIQDRYGYTF.